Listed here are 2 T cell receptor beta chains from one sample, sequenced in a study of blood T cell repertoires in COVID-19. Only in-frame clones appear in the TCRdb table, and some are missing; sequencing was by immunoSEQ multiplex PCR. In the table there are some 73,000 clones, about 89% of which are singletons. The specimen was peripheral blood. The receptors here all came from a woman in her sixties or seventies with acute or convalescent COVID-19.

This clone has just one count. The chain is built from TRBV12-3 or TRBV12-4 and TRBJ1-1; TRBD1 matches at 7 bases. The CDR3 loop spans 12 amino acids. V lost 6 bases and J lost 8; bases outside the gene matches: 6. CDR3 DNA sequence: TGTGCCAGCAGAATGGACAGGCGCGAAGCTTTCTTT. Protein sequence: CASRMDRREAFF.

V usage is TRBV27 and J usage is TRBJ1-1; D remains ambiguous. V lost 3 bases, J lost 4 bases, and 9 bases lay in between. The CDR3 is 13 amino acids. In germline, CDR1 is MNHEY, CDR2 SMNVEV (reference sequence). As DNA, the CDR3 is TGTGCCAGCAGTTTCAGAAGTTTCACTGAAGCTTTCTTT. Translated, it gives CASSFRSFTEAFF.